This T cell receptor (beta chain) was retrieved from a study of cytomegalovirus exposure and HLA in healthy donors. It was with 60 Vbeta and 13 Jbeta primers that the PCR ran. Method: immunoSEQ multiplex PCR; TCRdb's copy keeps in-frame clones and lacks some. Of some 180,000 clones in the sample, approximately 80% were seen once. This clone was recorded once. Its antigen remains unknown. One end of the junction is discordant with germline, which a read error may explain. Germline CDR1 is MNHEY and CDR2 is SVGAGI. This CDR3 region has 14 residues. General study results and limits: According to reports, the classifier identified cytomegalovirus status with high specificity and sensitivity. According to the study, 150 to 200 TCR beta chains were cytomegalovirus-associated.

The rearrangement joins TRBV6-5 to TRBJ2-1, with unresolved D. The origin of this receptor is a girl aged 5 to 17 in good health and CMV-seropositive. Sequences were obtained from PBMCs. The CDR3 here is CASSDSSSYNEQFF. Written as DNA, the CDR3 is TGTGCCAGCAGTGACTCGAGCTCCTACAATGAGCAGTTCTTC.